The rows below give T cell receptor beta chains drawn from one sample of a study of T cell repertoires in cytomegalovirus infection. Their target antigens are unknown. TCRdb fed the reads into MiXCR, producing one record per CDR3 protein. Here the sample spans 700,000 to 850,000 distinct CDR3 sequences, about 30% being singletons. This specimen consisted of cultured CD8+ T cells from PBMCs, obtained from culture after CMV antigen stimulation. The receptors shown here come from a human donor in good health (CMV status not recorded). Some clones in this sample may be carry-over from other donors' samples. Each CDR3 is given with its conserved first and last residue. Each record gives: CDR3 protein, clone size, V gene. Clone size is not always given. Where it is, it says once, few, many or a class for expanded clones.

CDR3aa: CASSQERIMGINGGELFF
abundance: once
v_gene: TRBV4-1

CDR3aa: CASSLNPGQSYGFTF
abundance: few
v_gene: TRBV12-3/TRBV12-4

CDR3aa: CASSPASVNEQFF
abundance: few
v_gene: TRBV7-6

CDR3aa: CSVATGNYGYTF
abundance: -
v_gene: TRBV29-1

CDR3aa: CASSPGSGQPQHF
abundance: -
v_gene: TRBV19

CDR3aa: CASSRTGRPYEQYF
abundance: -
v_gene: TRBV19

CDR3aa: CASSWEAGTDTQYF
abundance: few
v_gene: TRBV27

CDR3aa: CASSLARQVNYGYTF
abundance: -
v_gene: TRBV7-6

CDR3aa: CASSFARVTGELFF
abundance: few
v_gene: TRBV5-1

CDR3aa: CASSQDPGRNTEAFF
abundance: many
v_gene: TRBV4-1

CDR3aa: CSASGSSTVNQPQHF
abundance: -
v_gene: TRBV20-1

CDR3aa: CASNQGGREQFF
abundance: few
v_gene: TRBV19

CDR3aa: CASREAIGLSNQPQHF
abundance: -
v_gene: TRBV6-5

CDR3aa: CASSQEPPRASSYEQYF
abundance: -
v_gene: TRBV14

CDR3aa: CASRLEGRQNTEAFF
abundance: many
v_gene: TRBV6-5

CDR3aa: CASSRARGADTQYF
abundance: -
v_gene: TRBV6-2/TRBV6-3

CDR3aa: CASIKGGWGEQFF
abundance: -
v_gene: TRBV6-5

CDR3aa: CASSWISTDTQYF
abundance: -
v_gene: TRBV12-3/TRBV12-4